Listed here are 14 T cell receptor beta chains from one sample, sequenced in a study of blood T cell repertoires in COVID-19. The repertoire was sequenced with immunoSEQ multiplex PCR; TCRdb's copy has only in-frame clones and lacks some. This sample has 250,000 or so clones; around nine tenths occur once, and the top ten carry 2.6%. The specimen sequenced was PBMCs or T cells enriched from blood (not recorded which). These receptors were taken from a woman between 18 and 30 years old who had recovered from COVID-19.

The chain combines TRBV5-4 with TRBJ2-5; 12 positions agree with TRBD2. Unmatched junction bases numbered 2, after V lost 4 bases and J lost 1 base. Germline V lookup: CDR1 SGHNT, CDR2 YYREEE (reference sequence). This CDR3 contains 15 residues. CDR3 residues: CASSGGLAGQETQYF. The CDR3 region has the DNA TGTGCCAGCAGCGGGGGACTAGCGGGCCAAGAGACCCAGTACTTC.

The chain is built from TRBV29-1 and TRBJ2-7; D perhaps matches TRBD1 (6 bases). The CDR3 extends over 17 amino acids. Per germline, CDR1 SQVTM and CDR2 ANQGSEA. V shed 1 base and J shed 3 bases, with 22 bases lying between them. CDR3 residues: CSVEGSVEGHRVYEQYF. The DNA for the CDR3 is TGCAGCGTTGAAGGGTCGGTAGAGGGACATCGGGTCTACGAGCAGTACTTC.

V usage is TRBV2 and J usage is TRBJ2-3; D ambiguous. This CDR3 spans 13 amino acids. Germline V gene lookup returns CDR1 SNHLY and CDR2 FYNNEI. Trimming took off 4 bases at V and 2 bases at J, with 7 bases between the two ends. CDR3 DNA sequence: TGTGCCAGCAGTGCCTACGACACAGATACGCAGTATTTT. This encodes CASSAYDTDTQYF.

This clone was seen just once. The CDR3 is CASSKGQTIDGYTF. The CDR3 DNA follows: TGCGCCAGCAGTAAGGGACAGACCATTGATGGCTACACCTTC. The chain combines TRBV5-1 with TRBJ1-2; 7 bases are a match to TRBD1. The CDR3 runs 14 residues. Germline CDR1 and CDR2: SGHRS and YFSETQ. The V and J ends lost 5 bases and 6 bases, in that order; junction bases with no gene match: 10. Based on the CDR3 plus reference TRBV5-1 and TRBJ1-2, the full variable domain is KAGVTQTPRYLIKTRGQQVTLSCSPISGHRSVSWYQQTPGQGLQFLFEYFSETQRNKGNFPGRFSGRQFSNSRSEMNVSTLELGDSALYLCASSKGQTIDGYTFGSGTRLTVV.

The CDR3 DNA reads as TGTGCCAGCAGCTTGTGGAACGGGTGGTCAGCCGTCCCGAACAATGAGCAGTTCTTC. It specifies CASSLWNGWSAVPNNEQFF. The rearrangement uses TRBV7-9 and TRBJ2-1; D remains unclear. With 3 bases removed from V and 5 bases from J, the gap between germline ends came to 26 bases. The CDR3 spans 19 residues. CDR1 is SEHNR and CDR2 is FQNEAQ in the germline V gene (reference sequence).

The chain employs TRBV12-3 or TRBV12-4 and TRBJ2-1; no clear D. The CDR3 loop spans 11 amino acids. V lost 3 bases, J lost 12 bases, and 9 bases lay in between. Written as DNA, the CDR3 is TGTGCCAGCAGTTTTCCTGGCGGGCAGTTCTTC. It encodes CASSFPGGQFF.

V is TRBV3-1 (or the pseudogene TRBV3-2) and J is TRBJ1-6; 9 bases line up with TRBD1. The CDR3 loop spans 15 amino acids. Germline V gene sequence: CDR1 LGHDT, CDR2 YNNKEL (reference sequence). The V segment lost 5 bases and the J segment 9 bases; nucleotides outside the gene matches: 8. In DNA, the CDR3 is TGTGCCAGCAGCTCACGGACAGGGGAGGTTTCACCCCTCCACTTT. Protein: CASSSRTGEVSPLHF.

The CDR3 bases are TGTGCCAGCAGCTCACAGGGGTCGGGGGATCAGCCCCAGCATTTT. Translating gives CASSSQGSGDQPQHF. The chain joins TRBV7-2 to TRBJ1-5; 7 bases map to TRBD1. CDR3 length: 15 amino acids. The junction had 8 bases not matched to a gene; V was cut back by 4 bases and J by 5 bases. The germline gives CDR1 SGHTA, CDR2 FQGNSA. Full variable domain (remainder filled in from reference TRBV7-2 and TRBJ1-5): GAGVSQSPSNKVTEKGKDVELRCDPISGHTALYWYRQSLGQGLEFLIYFQGNSAPDKSGLPSDRFSAERTGGSVSTLTIQRTQQEDSAVYLCASSSQGSGDQPQHFGDGTRLSIL.

This clone was counted a single time. The chain recombines TRBV5-1 with TRBJ1-1, with D tentatively TRBD1 (5 bases). V lost 2 bases and J lost 3, with 11 bases in between. Germline CDR1 SGHRS, CDR2 YFSETQ. The CDR3 is 14 residues long. The CDR3 loop is CASSFRAGDTEAFF. CDR3 sequence (DNA): TGCGCCAGCAGCTTTCGGGCGGGGGACACTGAAGCTTTCTTT.

This clone is a singleton in its sample. This chain joins TRBV6-5 and TRBJ1-3, with 8 bases that match TRBD1. This CDR3 has 14 residues. Trimming took 7 bases from V and 1 from J; bases not matched to a gene: 3. From germline, CDR1 is MNHEY and CDR2 SVGAGI. CDR3 amino acids: CASTRQGSGNTIYF. The CDR3 coding sequence is TGTGCCAGCACCAGACAGGGGTCTGGAAACACCATATATTTT.

Concerning this clone itself: The same CDR3 is also encoded by other DNA sequences in this sample. This chain connects TRBV10-3 to TRBJ2-1; 12 nucleotides line up with TRBD2. From germline, CDR1 is ENHRY and CDR2 SYGVKD. V shed 0 bases and J 3 bases; nucleotides not matched to a gene: 0. The CDR3 consists of 16 residues. The CDR3 DNA reads as TGTGCCATCAGTGAGTCGACTAGCGGGAGCTACAATGAGCAGTTCTTC. Residues: CAISESTSGSYNEQFF.

The rearrangement joins TRBV18 to TRBJ1-4; no clear D gene. CDR3 length: 14 amino acids. Germline V lookup: CDR1 KGHSH, CDR2 LQKENI. V was shortened by 3 bases and J by 4 bases, with 9 bases between the two germline ends. The CDR3 DNA reads TGTGCCAGCTCACCCCCGGGGAGTAATGAAAAACTGTTTTTT. Translation: CASSPPGSNEKLFF.

V usage is TRBV10-2 and J usage is TRBJ1-5; D remains unclear. CDR1 and CDR2 from the germline V gene are WSHSY and SAAADI. The CDR3 has 14 amino acids. Trimming took 6 bases from V and 6 from J, leaving 15 bases between them. The CDR3: CASRPGRQSQPQHF. CDR3 nucleotide sequence: TGCGCCAGCAGGCCCGGTCGACAATCTCAGCCCCAGCATTTT.

The V gene is TRBV2, the J gene TRBJ2-5; TRBD2 aligns across 7 bases. The ends lost 8 bases at V and 3 bases at J; junction bases unmatched: 0. The CDR3 has 11 amino acids. The germline CDR1 and CDR2 sequences are SNHLY and FYNNEI. The CDR3 nucleotides are TGTGCCAGCGCGGGGGAAGAGACCCAGTACTTC. This gives the protein CASAGEETQYF.